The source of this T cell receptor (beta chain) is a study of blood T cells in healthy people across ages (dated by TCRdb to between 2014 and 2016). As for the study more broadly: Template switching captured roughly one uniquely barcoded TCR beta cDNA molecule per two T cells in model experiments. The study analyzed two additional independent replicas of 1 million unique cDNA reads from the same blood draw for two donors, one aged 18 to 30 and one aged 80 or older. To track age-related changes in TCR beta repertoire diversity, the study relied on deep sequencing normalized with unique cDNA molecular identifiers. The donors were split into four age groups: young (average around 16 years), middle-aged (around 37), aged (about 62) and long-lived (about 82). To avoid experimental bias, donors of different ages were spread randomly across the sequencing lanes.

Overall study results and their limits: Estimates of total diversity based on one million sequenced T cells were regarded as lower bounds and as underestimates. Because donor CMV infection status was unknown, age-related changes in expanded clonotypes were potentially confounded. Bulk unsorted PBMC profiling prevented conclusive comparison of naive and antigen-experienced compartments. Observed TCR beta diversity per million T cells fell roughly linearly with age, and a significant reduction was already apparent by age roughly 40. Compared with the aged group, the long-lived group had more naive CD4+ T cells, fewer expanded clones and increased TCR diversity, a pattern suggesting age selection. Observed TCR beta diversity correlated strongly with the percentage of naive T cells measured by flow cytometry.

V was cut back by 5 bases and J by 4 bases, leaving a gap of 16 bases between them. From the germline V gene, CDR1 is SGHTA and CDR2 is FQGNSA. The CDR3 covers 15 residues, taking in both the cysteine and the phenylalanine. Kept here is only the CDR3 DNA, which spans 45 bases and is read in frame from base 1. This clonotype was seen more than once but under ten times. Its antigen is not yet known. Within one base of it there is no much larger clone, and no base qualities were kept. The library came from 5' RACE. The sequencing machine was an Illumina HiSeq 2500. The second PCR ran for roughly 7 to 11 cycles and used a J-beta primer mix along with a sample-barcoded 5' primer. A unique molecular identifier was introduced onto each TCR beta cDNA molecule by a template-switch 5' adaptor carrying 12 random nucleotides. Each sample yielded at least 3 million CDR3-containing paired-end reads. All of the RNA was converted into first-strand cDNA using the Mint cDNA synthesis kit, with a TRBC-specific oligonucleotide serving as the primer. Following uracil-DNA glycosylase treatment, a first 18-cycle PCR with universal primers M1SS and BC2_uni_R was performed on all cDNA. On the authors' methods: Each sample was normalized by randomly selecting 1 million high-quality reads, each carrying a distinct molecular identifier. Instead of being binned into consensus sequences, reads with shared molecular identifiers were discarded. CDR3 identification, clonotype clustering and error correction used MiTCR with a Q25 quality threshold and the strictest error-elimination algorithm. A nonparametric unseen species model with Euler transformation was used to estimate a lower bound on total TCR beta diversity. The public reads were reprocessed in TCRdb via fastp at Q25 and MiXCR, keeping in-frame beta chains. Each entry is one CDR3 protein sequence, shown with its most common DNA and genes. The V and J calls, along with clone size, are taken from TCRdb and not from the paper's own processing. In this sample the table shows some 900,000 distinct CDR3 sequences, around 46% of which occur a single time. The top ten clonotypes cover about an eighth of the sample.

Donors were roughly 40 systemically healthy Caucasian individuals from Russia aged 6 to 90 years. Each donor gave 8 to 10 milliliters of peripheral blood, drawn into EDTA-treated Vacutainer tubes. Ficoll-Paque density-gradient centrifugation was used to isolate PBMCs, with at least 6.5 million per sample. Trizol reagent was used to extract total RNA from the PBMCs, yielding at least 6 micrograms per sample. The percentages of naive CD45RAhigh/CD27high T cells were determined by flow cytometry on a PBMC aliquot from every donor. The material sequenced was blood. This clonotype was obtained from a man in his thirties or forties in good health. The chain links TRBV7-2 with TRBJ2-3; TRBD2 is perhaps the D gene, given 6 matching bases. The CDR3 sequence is CASSPRVWGADTQYF. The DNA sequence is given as TGTGCCAGCAGCCCCCGTGTATGGGGGGCAGATACGCAGTATTTT. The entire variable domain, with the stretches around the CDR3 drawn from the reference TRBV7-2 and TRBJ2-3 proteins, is GAGVSQSPSNKVTEKGKDVELRCDPISGHTALYWYRQSLGQGLEFLIYFQGNSAPDKSGLPSDRFSAERTGGSVSTLTIQRTQQEDSAVYLCASSPRVWGADTQYFGPGTRLTVL.